This passage covers 23 T cell receptor beta chains from one sample sequenced in a study of OX40 agonist ivuxolimab in advanced cancers. Data came from immunoSEQ multiplex PCR; TCRdb stores just in-frame clones and leaves some out. The table records 8,000 to 10,000 clones, 65% to 70% of them present only once. Material: CD4+ or CD8+ T cells sorted from blood, obtained in a trial of the OX40 agonist ivuxolimab. All receptors come from an adult with an advanced solid tumor such as melanoma, head and neck, liver or kidney cancer.

The CDR3 protein is CANLEKLFF. The CDR3 coding sequence is TGTGCCAACTTAGAAAAACTGTTTTTT. The chain carries TRBV21-1 and TRBJ1-4. TRBV21-1 is labeled a pseudogene. This CDR3 spans 9 amino acids.

The chain is built from TRBV9 and TRBJ1-2; unclear D gene. Trimming removed 0 bases from V and 2 bases from J, with 14 bases in between. CDR3 length: 16 amino acids. Germline loops: CDR1 SGDLS, CDR2 YYNGEE. CDR3 nucleotide sequence: TGTGCCAGCAGCGTAGACCCCACCGGACGGAACTATGGCTACACCTTC. Residues: CASSVDPTGRNYGYTF.

This clone turned up a few times. Possible read error: a much larger clone is one base away. The V call is TRBV6-4, the J call TRBJ2-3; TRBD2 might be the D (6 bases). CDR3 length: 14 residues. Germline values: CDR1 MRHNA, CDR2 SNTAGT. V shed 2 bases and J shed 0 bases, with 6 bases lying between them. DNA for the CDR3: TGTGCCAGCAGTGACGGGACTAGCACAGATACGCAGTATTTT. This gives the protein CASSDGTSTDTQYF.

CDR3 nucleotide sequence: TGTGCCAGTAGCCCCGACGGAAGTATTCCCTACGAGCAGTACTTC. It yields the protein CASSPDGSIPYEQYF. V usage is TRBV19 and J usage is TRBJ2-7; no firm D call. Trimming left V 6 bases short and J 2 bases short, with 17 bases between. Germline V gene lookup returns CDR1 LNHDA and CDR2 SQIVND (reference sequence). The CDR3 spans 15 residues.

The CDR3 nucleotides read TGTGCCAGTAGTATAGGTAGAGGACAAGAGACCCAGTACTTC. Translation gives CASSIGRGQETQYF. This sequence joins TRBV19 and TRBJ2-5; D is uncertain. V lost 1 base and J lost 2, with 8 bases in between. CDR1 and CDR2 from the germline V gene are LNHDA and SQIVND (reference sequence). This CDR3 spans 14 amino acids.

By share of the sample, this clone is medium-sized (0.01 to 0.1%). Different DNA sequences within this sample yield the same CDR3. The chain couples TRBV19 to TRBJ1-1; 8 bases match TRBD1. Germline lookup yields CDR1 LNHDA and CDR2 SQIVND (reference sequence). Trimming removed 0 bases from V and 1 base from J; junction bases left unmatched: 7. This CDR3 has 17 residues. CDR3 DNA sequence: TGTGCCAGTAGTATAGATGTAAGCAGGGGGCCGAACACTGAAGCTTTCTTT. Translation gives CASSIDVSRGPNTEAFF.

The chain uses TRBV19 and TRBJ2-3, with TRBD2 matching 12 bases. V shed 6 bases and J 0 bases; nucleotides not matched to a gene: 10. Germline assignment: CDR1 LNHDA and CDR2 SQIVND (reference sequence). CDR3 length equals 18 residues. The CDR3 loop is CASSGGLAGTPSTDTQYF. CDR3 DNA sequence: TGTGCCAGTAGCGGCGGACTAGCGGGGACCCCTAGCACAGATACGCAGTATTTT.

The chain has TRBV11-2 and TRBJ2-7; TRBD2 agrees at 7 bases. Germline V CDR1 and CDR2: SGHAT, FQNNGV. CDR3 length: 15 residues. Germline trimming cut 1 base from V and 4 bases from J; bases unmatched to any gene: 7. The CDR3 is CASSLGLAEAYEQYF. DNA for the CDR3: TGTGCCAGCAGCTTAGGTCTAGCGGAGGCTTACGAGCAGTACTTC.

This chain uses TRBV10-3 with TRBJ2-7, with TRBD2 matching over 7 bases. The CDR3 is 15 amino acids. The germline gives CDR1 ENHRY, CDR2 SYGVKD. Trimming cost V 0 bases and J 2 bases; bases outside gene matches: 4. The DNA of the CDR3 is TGTGCCATCAGTGAGTCGTGGCTAGCGGCCTACGAGCAGTACTTC. It is translated as CAISESWLAAYEQYF.

The V and J genes are TRBV19 and TRBJ2-1; 10 bases are shared with TRBD2. Germline trimming cut 8 bases from V and 4 bases from J; bases unmatched to any gene: 5. The CDR3 spans 14 residues. CDR1 is LNHDA, CDR2 SQIVND, per germline (reference sequence). CDR3 loop: CASRLAGDYNEQFF. CDR3 DNA sequence: TGTGCCAGTCGTCTAGCGGGAGATTACAATGAGCAGTTCTTC.

This clone was seen once. J is TRBJ2-3 and V is TRBV9; perhaps TRBD2 as D (5 bases). The CDR3 is 15 amino acids. Trimming removed 0 bases at V and 9 bases at J, with 17 bases between. In germline, CDR1 is SGDLS, CDR2 YYNGEE. The CDR3 is CASSVGMGLGGTQYF. DNA of the CDR3: TGTGCCAGCAGCGTAGGTATGGGCCTGGGCGGGACGCAGTATTTT.

This clone has a handful of counts. The chain is built from TRBV6-5 and TRBJ1-5; 10 bases align to TRBD1. Losses at the gene ends were 4 bases for V and 7 bases for J; bases not matched to a gene: 10. Germline CDR1 reads MNHEY; CDR2 reads SVGAGI. The CDR3 runs 16 residues. CDR3 coding DNA: TGTGCCAGCAGTTTGACAGGGGGCGGCGAGGGACAGCCCCAGCATTTT. It is translated as CASSLTGGGEGQPQHF.

J is TRBJ1-5 and V is TRBV27; D ambiguous. V dropped 2 bases and J dropped 2 bases, with 4 bases sitting between them. Germline assignment: CDR1 MNHEY and CDR2 SMNVEV (reference sequence). This CDR3 contains 13 residues. The CDR3 bases are TGTGCCAGCAGTTTAACGTGCAATCAGCCCCAGCATTTT. Amino acid sequence: CASSLTCNQPQHF.

The chain uses TRBV6-5 and TRBJ1-2; a possible D gene is TRBD1 (5 bases). Trimming took off 5 bases at V and 4 bases at J, with 17 bases between the two ends. The CDR3 extends over 15 amino acids. The V gene's germline CDR1 is MNHEY and CDR2 SVGAGI. This CDR3 is CASSPWDGGTYGYTF. CDR3 DNA: TGTGCCAGCAGTCCCTGGGACGGAGGAACCTATGGCTACACCTTC.

The chain uses TRBV20-1 and TRBJ1-2; 7 positions agree with TRBD1. CDR3 length equals 11 residues. V dropped 7 bases and J dropped 4; count of bases not matched to a gene: 3. Germline V gene data show CDR1 as DFQATT and CDR2 as SNEGSKA (reference sequence). The CDR3, as DNA: TGCAGTGTGTGGGACAGCTATGGCTACACCTTC. Protein product: CSVWDSYGYTF.

CDR3 sequence (DNA): TGTGCCAGCAGCTTAGTTAATAATGAAAAACTGTTTTTT. Amino acid sequence: CASSLVNNEKLFF. The rearrangement joins TRBV7-9 to TRBJ1-4, with D hard to call. Trimming shortened V by 1 base and J by 4 bases, and 4 bases separated the two germline ends. Germline V CDR1 and CDR2: SEHNR, FQNEAQ (reference sequence). The CDR3 has 13 amino acids.

The chain links TRBV6-1 to TRBJ2-7; D gene uncertain. In germline, CDR1 is MNHNS, CDR2 SASEGT. The CDR3 is made up of 16 amino acids. V lost 2 bases, J lost 6 bases, and 20 bases lay in between. The CDR3 is CASSESSSRIWGEQYF. CDR3 bases: TGTGCCAGCAGTGAATCAAGCAGCCGGATCTGGGGCGAGCAGTACTTC.

The rearrangement uses TRBV4-2 and TRBJ2-7; 7 bases line up with TRBD1. Trimming cost V 0 bases and J 5 bases; bases outside gene matches: 4. Per the germline V gene, CDR1 is LGHNA and CDR2 is YNFKEQ. CDR3 length: 14 residues. The CDR3: CASSQEGTAHEQYF. The CDR3 DNA is TGTGCCAGCAGCCAAGAGGGGACAGCACACGAGCAGTACTTC.

The V call is TRBV11-2, the J call TRBJ2-3, with 9 bases identical to TRBD2. Germline-derived CDR1 and CDR2 are SGHAT and FQNNGV. J gave up 2 bases and V 6 bases, and 12 bases lay outside the gene matches. The CDR3 spans 17 residues. Here the CDR3 DNA reads TGTGCCAGCAGTGCGCTGGGCGGGGGGGGACCCACAGATACGCAGTATTTT. It encodes CASSALGGGGPTDTQYF.

The V and J genes are TRBV2 and TRBJ2-7; TRBD1 aligns across 8 bases. The length of the CDR3 is 15 residues. With V trimmed by 3 bases and J by 0 bases, 4 bases remained unmatched. Germline CDR1 reads SNHLY; CDR2 reads FYNNEI. The CDR3 bases are TGTGCCAGCAGTGAGGGGACAGGTGGCTCCTACGAGCAGTACTTC. Protein: CASSEGTGGSYEQYF.

This clone turned up a few times. The V and J genes are TRBV27 and TRBJ2-7; D not certain. The CDR3 is 13 amino acids. Trimming took off 3 bases at V and 2 bases at J, with 8 bases between the two ends. Germline V gene sequence: CDR1 MNHEY, CDR2 SMNVEV (reference sequence). The chain's CDR3 is CASSFGPTYEQYF. DNA of the CDR3: TGTGCCAGCAGTTTCGGGCCGACCTACGAGCAGTACTTC.

This chain joins TRBV7-9 and TRBJ2-7; 7 nucleotides agree with TRBD2. Germline CDR1 is SEHNR and CDR2 is FQNEAQ (reference sequence). The CDR3 is 16 amino acids. V gave up 5 bases and J gave up 3 bases; unmatched junction bases: 13. Here the CDR3 reads CASSPRGSGAVYEQYF. The CDR3 nucleotides read TGTGCCAGCAGCCCCCGGGGAAGCGGGGCTGTCTACGAGCAGTACTTC.

In its sample, this clone was seen once. The chain joins TRBV6-4 to TRBJ1-6; 10 bases map to TRBD1. The CDR3 has 18 residues. The V gene end was trimmed by 7 bases and the J gene end by 6 bases; junction bases not matched to a gene: 15. The germline CDR1 and CDR2 sequences are MRHNA and SNTAGT. This CDR3 is CASNYWPGQGGFNSPLHF. DNA of the CDR3: TGTGCCAGCAATTACTGGCCAGGACAGGGGGGTTTTAATTCACCCCTCCACTTT.